These 6 T cell receptor beta chains came from one sample sequenced in a study of T cell responses to AZD1222 COVID-19 vaccine. Repertoires were generated with immunoSEQ multiplex PCR, while TCRdb's copy carries only in-frame clones and drops some. The table has some 190,000 clones, 91% seen once. Source: peripheral blood, taken 28 days after the second AZD1222 dose. These TCRs come from an adult who received the AZD1222 COVID-19 vaccine.

This chain connects TRBV5-1 to TRBJ2-2; 9 nucleotides agree with TRBD1. Per germline, CDR1 SGHRS and CDR2 YFSETQ. V trimming: 0 bases; J trimming: 5 bases; junction bases outside the gene matches: 8. The CDR3 spans 17 residues. CDR3 sequence (DNA): TGCGCCAGCAGCTTGGGGAGACCCGGGACAGGGACCGGGGAGCTGTTTTTT. Translating gives CASSLGRPGTGTGELFF.

There are a few counts of this clone. V is TRBV4-1 and J is TRBJ2-2; TRBD1 agrees at 11 bases. The CDR3 runs to 18 residues. The V segment lost 2 bases and the J segment 0 bases; nucleotides outside the gene matches: 5. Looked up from germline, CDR1 is MGHRA and CDR2 is YSYEKL. This chain's CDR3 is CASSQRTGGASNTGELFF. DNA of the CDR3: TGCGCCAGCAGCCAACGGACAGGGGGCGCGTCGAACACCGGGGAGCTGTTTTTT.

This clone is a singleton in its sample. V gene TRBV7-3 combines with J gene TRBJ1-6, with D perhaps TRBD1 (6 bases). Germline values: CDR1 SGHTA, CDR2 FQGTGA. Trimming shortened V by 1 base and J by 4 bases, and 14 bases separated the two germline ends. The length of the CDR3 is 17 residues. The CDR3 region is CASSLSSTGLYNSPLHF. The CDR3 DNA reads TGTGCCAGCAGCTTAAGTAGTACAGGGTTGTATAATTCACCCCTCCACTTT.

V gene TRBV7-8 combines with J gene TRBJ1-2; 7 bases are shared with TRBD1. This CDR3 is built from 15 residues. CDR1 SGHVS and CDR2 FQNEAQ come from the germline V gene. J was trimmed by 8 bases and V by 1 base; bases with no gene match: 10. The CDR3 DNA reads TGTGCCAGCAGCTTAGTCGGGGATCTCAGGGGGGGCTACACCTTC. It is translated as CASSLVGDLRGGYTF.

The rearrangement links TRBV6-5 to TRBJ1-1; tentative D call: TRBD1 (6 bases). The V gene lost 6 bases and the J gene lost 2 bases, with 13 bases spanning the gap. The germline V gene has CDR1 MNHEY and CDR2 SVGAGI. The CDR3 runs to 14 residues. The CDR3, as DNA: TGTGCCAGCAGGATTCGGACAGACAACACTGAAGCTTTCTTT. This encodes CASRIRTDNTEAFF.

V gene TRBV11-2 combines with J gene TRBJ1-1, with a weak D call TRBD1 (5 bases). The V end was cut by 1 base, the J end by 5 bases, with 11 bases between. Looked up from germline, CDR1 is SGHAT and CDR2 is FQNNGV. This CDR3 is 14 amino acids long. CDR3 in amino acids: CASSLAPQGTEAFF. CDR3 DNA: TGTGCCAGCAGCTTAGCCCCCCAGGGAACTGAAGCTTTCTTT.